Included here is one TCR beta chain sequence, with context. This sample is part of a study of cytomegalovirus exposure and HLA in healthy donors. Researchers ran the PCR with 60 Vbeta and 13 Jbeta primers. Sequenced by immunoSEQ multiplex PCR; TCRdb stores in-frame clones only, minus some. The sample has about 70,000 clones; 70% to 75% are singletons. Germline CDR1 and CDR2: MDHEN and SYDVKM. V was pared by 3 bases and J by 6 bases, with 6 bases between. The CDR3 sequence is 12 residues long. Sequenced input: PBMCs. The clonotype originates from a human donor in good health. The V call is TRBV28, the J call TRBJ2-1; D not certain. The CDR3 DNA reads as TGTGCCAGCAGTTTTGGCTTCAATGAGCAGTTCTTC. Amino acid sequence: CASSFGFNEQFF.